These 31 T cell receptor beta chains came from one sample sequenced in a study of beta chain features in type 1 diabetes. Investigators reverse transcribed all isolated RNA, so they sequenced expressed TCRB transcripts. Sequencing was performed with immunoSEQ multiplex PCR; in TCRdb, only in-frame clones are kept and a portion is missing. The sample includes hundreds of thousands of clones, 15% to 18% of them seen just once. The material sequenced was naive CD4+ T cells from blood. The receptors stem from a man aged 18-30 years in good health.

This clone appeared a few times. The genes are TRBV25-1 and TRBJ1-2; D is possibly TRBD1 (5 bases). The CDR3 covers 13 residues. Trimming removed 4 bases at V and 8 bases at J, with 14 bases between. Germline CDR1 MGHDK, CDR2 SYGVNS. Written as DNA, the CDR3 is TGTGCCAGCAGTGCCTGGGGGGGAAGCGGCTACACCTTC. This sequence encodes CASSAWGGSGYTF.

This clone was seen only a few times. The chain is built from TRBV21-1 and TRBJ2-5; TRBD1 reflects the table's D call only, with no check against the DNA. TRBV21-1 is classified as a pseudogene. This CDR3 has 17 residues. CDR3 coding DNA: TGTGCCAGCAGCAAAGGGCGAAAGTCAGGGAAACAAGAGACCCAGTACTTC. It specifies CASSKGRKSGKQETQYF.

In nucleotides, the CDR3 is TGTGCCAGCAGCCAAGATCAAGAGGGCACCATATATTTT. Translating gives CASSQDQEGTIYF. This chain connects TRBV4-2 to TRBJ1-3; D not certain. The CDR3 has 13 amino acids. V shed 0 bases and J shed 9 bases, with 9 bases lying between them. Germline V CDR1 and CDR2: LGHNA, YNFKEQ.

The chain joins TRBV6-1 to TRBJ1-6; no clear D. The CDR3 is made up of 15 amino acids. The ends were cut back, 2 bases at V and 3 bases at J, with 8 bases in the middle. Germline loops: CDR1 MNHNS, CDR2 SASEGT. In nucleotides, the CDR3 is TGTGCCAGCAGTGAATCCGGGGACTATAATTCACCCCTCCACTTT. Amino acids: CASSESGDYNSPLHF.

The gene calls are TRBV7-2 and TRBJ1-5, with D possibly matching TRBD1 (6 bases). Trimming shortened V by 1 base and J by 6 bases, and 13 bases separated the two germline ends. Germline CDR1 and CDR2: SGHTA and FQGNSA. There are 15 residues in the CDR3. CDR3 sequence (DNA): TGTGCCAGCAGCTTAGGTGGGGGGCGCATTCAGCCCCAGCATTTT. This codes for CASSLGGGRIQPQHF. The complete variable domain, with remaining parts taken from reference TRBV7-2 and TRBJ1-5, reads GAGVSQSPSNKVTEKGKDVELRCDPISGHTALYWYRQSLGQGLEFLIYFQGNSAPDKSGLPSDRFSAERTGGSVSTLTIQRTQQEDSAVYLCASSLGGGRIQPQHFGDGTRLSIL.

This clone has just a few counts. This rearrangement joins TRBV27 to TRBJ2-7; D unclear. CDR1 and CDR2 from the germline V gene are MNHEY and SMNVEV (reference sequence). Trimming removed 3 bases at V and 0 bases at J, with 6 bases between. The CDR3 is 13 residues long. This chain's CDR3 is CASSLQNSYEQYF. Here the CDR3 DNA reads TGTGCCAGCAGTTTGCAGAACTCCTACGAGCAGTACTTC.

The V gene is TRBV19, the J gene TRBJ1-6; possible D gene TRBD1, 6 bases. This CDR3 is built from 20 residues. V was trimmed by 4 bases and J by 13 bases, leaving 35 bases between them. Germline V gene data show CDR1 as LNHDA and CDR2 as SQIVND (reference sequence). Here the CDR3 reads CASSTHRWTVQKESRVPLHF. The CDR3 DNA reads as TGTGCCAGTAGTACACACCGGTGGACAGTGCAAAAGGAGTCCCGTGTCCCCCTCCACTTT.

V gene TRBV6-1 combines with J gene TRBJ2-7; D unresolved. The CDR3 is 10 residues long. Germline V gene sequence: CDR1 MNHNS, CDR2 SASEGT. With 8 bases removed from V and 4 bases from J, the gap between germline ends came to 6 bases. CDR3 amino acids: CASYKYEQYF. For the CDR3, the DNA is TGTGCCAGCTACAAATACGAGCAGTACTTC.

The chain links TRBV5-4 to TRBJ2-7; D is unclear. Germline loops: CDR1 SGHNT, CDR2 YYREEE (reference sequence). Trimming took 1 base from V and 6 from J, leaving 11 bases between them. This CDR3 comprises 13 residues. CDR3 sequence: CASSLIQRGEQYF. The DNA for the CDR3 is TGTGCCAGCAGCTTGATCCAGCGAGGCGAGCAGTACTTC.

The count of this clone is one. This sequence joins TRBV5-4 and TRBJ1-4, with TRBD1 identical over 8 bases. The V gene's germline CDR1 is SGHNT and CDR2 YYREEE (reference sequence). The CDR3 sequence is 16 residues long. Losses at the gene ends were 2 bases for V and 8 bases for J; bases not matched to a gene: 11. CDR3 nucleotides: TGTGCCAGCAGCTTCGGGACAGGAAGTTCGGGGGAAAAACTGTTTTTT. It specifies CASSFGTGSSGEKLFF.

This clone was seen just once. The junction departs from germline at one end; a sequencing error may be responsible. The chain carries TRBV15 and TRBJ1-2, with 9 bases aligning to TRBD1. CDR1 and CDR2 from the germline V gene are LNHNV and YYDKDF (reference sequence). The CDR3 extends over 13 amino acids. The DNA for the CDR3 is TGTGCCACCAGCATAGGGGACAGGGTGGCGGTTGACTTC. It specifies CATSIGDRVAVDF.

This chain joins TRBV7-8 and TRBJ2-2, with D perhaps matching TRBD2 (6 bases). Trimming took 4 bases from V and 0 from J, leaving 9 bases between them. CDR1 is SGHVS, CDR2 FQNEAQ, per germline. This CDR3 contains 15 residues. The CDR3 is CASSYSGANTGELFF. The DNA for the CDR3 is TGTGCCAGCAGCTATAGCGGAGCGAACACCGGGGAGCTGTTTTTT.

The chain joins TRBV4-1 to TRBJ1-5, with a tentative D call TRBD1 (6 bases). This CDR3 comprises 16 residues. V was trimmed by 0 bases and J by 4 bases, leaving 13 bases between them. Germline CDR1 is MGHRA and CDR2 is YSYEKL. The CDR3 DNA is TGCGCCAGCAGCCAAGATCCAGGACAGAGTAATCAGCCCCAGCATTTT. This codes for CASSQDPGQSNQPQHF.

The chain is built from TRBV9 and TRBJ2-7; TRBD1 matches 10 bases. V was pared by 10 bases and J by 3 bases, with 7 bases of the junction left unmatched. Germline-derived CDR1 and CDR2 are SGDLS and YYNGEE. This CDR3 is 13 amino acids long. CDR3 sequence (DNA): TGTGCCCAACGGGGGACAGGGGACTACGAGCAGTACTTC. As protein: CAQRGTGDYEQYF.

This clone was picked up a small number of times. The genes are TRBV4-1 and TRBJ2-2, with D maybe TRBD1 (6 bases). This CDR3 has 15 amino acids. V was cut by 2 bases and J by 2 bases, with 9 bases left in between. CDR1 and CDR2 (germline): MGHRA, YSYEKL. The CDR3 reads CASSQPGDNTGELFF. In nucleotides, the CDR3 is TGCGCCAGCAGCCAACCAGGGGACAACACCGGGGAGCTGTTTTTT.

The CDR3 DNA is TGTGCCAGCAGCTTGACCGGGACACCCTACGAGCAGTACTTC. It translates to CASSLTGTPYEQYF. This chain connects TRBV7-2 to TRBJ2-5, with D possibly TRBD1 on 6 matching bases. The DNA matches TRBJ2-7 better at its end, which makes the J call doubtful. Looked up from germline, CDR1 is SGHTA and CDR2 is FQGNSA. The CDR3 loop spans 14 amino acids.

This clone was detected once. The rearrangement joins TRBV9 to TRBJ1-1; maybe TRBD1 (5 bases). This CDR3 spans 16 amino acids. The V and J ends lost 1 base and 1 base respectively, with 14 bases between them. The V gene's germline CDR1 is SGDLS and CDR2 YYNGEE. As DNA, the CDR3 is TGTGCCAGCAGCGTATTAGAAGGGACCCCGAACACTGAAGCTTTCTTT. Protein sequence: CASSVLEGTPNTEAFF.

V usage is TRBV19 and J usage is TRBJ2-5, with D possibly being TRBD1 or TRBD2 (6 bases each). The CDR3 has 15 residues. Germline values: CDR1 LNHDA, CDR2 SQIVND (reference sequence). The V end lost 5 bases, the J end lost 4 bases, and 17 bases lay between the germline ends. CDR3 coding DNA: TGTGCCAGTAGTTTCGGACAGCTCGGGGGAGAGACCCAGTACTTC. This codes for CASSFGQLGGETQYF.

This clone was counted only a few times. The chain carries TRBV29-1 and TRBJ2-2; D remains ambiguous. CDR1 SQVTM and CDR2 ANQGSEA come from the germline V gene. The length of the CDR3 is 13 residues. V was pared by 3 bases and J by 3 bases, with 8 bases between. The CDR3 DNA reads TGCAGCGTTGACCGAGGTTACACCGGGGAGCTGTTTTTT. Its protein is CSVDRGYTGELFF.

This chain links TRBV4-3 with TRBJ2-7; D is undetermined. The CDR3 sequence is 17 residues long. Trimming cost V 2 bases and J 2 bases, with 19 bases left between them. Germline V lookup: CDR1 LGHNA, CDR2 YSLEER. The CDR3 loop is CASSQNWATRPTYEQYF. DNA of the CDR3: TGCGCCAGCAGCCAAAATTGGGCAACCCGGCCTACCTACGAGCAGTACTTC.

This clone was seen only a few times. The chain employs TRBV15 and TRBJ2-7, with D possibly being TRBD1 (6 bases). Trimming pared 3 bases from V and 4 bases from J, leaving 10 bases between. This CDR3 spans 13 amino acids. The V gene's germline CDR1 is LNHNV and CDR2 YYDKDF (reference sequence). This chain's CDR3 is CATSSRGVYEQYF. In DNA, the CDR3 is TGTGCCACCAGCAGCAGGGGCGTTTACGAGCAGTACTTC.

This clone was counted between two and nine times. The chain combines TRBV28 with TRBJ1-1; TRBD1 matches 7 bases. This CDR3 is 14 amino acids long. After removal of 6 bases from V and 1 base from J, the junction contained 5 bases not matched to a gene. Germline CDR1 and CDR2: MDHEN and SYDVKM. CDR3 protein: CASSLTGKNTEAFF. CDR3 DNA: TGTGCCAGCAGCCTGACAGGGAAGAACACTGAAGCTTTCTTT.

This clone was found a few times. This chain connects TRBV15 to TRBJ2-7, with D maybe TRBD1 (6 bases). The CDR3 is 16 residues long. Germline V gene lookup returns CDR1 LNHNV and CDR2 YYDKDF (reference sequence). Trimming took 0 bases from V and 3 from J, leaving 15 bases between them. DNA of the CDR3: TGTGCCACCAGCAGAGATCGTAGGACAGACATCTACGAGCAGTACTTC. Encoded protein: CATSRDRRTDIYEQYF. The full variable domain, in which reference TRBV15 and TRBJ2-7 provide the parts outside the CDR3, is DAMVIQNPRYQVTQFGKPVTLSCSQTLNHNVMYWYQQKSSQAPKLLFHYYDKDFNNEADTPDNFQSRRPNTSFCFLDIRSPGLGDTAMYLCATSRDRRTDIYEQYFGPGTRLTVT.

CDR3 region: CASSDGTPKETQYF. CDR3 bases: TGCGCCAGCAGCGACGGGACACCCAAAGAGACCCAGTACTTC. The chain recombines TRBV5-1 with TRBJ2-5; D may be TRBD1 (6 bases). Germline V gene sequence: CDR1 SGHRS, CDR2 YFSETQ. The V end was cut by 4 bases, the J end by 3 bases, with 13 bases between. This CDR3 is built from 14 residues.

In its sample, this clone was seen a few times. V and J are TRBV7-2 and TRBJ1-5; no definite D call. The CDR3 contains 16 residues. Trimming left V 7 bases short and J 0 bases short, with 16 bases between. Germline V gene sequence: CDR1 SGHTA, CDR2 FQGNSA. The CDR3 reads CASTYGSANSNQPQHF. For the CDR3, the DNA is TGTGCCAGCACCTACGGGTCCGCTAATAGCAATCAGCCCCAGCATTTT.

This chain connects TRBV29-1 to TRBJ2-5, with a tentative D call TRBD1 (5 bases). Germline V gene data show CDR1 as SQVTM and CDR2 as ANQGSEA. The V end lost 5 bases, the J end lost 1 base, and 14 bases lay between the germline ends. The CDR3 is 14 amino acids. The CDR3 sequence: CSVWAGPIQETQYF. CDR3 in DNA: TGCAGCGTTTGGGCAGGGCCTATCCAAGAGACCCAGTACTTC.

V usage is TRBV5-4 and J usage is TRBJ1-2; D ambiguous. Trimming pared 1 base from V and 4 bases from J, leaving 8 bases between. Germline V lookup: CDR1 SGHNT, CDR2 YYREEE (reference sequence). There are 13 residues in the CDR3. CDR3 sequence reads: CASSLNEFYGYTF. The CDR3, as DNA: TGTGCCAGCAGCTTGAATGAGTTCTATGGCTACACCTTC.

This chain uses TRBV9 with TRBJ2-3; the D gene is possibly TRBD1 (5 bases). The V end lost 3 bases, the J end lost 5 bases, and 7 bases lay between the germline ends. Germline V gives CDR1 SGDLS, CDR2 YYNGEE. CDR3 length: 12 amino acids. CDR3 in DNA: TGTGCCAGCAGCGCCCAGGGAGATACGCAGTATTTT. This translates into CASSAQGDTQYF.

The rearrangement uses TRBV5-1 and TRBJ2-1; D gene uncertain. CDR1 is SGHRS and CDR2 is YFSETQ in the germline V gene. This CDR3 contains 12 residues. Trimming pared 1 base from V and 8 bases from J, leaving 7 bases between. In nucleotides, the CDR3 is TGCGCCAGCAGCTTGTCTAAGCATGAGCAGTTCTTC. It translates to CASSLSKHEQFF. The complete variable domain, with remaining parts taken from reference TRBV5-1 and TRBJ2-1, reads KAGVTQTPRYLIKTRGQQVTLSCSPISGHRSVSWYQQTPGQGLQFLFEYFSETQRNKGNFPGRFSGRQFSNSRSEMNVSTLELGDSALYLCASSLSKHEQFFGPGTRLTVL.

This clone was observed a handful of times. DNA for the CDR3: TGTGCCAGCAGTGAGTTTCGTACAGATACGCAGTATTTT. Encoded protein: CASSEFRTDTQYF. The chain recombines TRBV2 with TRBJ2-3; D unclear. CDR1 is SNHLY, CDR2 FYNNEI, per germline. The CDR3 totals 13 residues. V was shortened by 3 bases and J by 3 bases, with 7 bases between the two germline ends.

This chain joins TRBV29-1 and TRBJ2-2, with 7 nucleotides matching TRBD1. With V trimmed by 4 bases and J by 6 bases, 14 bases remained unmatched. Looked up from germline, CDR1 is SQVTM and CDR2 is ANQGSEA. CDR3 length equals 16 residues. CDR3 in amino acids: CSVGTPGQVVAGELFF. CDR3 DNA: TGCAGCGTTGGGACCCCCGGACAGGTTGTGGCCGGGGAGCTGTTTTTT.